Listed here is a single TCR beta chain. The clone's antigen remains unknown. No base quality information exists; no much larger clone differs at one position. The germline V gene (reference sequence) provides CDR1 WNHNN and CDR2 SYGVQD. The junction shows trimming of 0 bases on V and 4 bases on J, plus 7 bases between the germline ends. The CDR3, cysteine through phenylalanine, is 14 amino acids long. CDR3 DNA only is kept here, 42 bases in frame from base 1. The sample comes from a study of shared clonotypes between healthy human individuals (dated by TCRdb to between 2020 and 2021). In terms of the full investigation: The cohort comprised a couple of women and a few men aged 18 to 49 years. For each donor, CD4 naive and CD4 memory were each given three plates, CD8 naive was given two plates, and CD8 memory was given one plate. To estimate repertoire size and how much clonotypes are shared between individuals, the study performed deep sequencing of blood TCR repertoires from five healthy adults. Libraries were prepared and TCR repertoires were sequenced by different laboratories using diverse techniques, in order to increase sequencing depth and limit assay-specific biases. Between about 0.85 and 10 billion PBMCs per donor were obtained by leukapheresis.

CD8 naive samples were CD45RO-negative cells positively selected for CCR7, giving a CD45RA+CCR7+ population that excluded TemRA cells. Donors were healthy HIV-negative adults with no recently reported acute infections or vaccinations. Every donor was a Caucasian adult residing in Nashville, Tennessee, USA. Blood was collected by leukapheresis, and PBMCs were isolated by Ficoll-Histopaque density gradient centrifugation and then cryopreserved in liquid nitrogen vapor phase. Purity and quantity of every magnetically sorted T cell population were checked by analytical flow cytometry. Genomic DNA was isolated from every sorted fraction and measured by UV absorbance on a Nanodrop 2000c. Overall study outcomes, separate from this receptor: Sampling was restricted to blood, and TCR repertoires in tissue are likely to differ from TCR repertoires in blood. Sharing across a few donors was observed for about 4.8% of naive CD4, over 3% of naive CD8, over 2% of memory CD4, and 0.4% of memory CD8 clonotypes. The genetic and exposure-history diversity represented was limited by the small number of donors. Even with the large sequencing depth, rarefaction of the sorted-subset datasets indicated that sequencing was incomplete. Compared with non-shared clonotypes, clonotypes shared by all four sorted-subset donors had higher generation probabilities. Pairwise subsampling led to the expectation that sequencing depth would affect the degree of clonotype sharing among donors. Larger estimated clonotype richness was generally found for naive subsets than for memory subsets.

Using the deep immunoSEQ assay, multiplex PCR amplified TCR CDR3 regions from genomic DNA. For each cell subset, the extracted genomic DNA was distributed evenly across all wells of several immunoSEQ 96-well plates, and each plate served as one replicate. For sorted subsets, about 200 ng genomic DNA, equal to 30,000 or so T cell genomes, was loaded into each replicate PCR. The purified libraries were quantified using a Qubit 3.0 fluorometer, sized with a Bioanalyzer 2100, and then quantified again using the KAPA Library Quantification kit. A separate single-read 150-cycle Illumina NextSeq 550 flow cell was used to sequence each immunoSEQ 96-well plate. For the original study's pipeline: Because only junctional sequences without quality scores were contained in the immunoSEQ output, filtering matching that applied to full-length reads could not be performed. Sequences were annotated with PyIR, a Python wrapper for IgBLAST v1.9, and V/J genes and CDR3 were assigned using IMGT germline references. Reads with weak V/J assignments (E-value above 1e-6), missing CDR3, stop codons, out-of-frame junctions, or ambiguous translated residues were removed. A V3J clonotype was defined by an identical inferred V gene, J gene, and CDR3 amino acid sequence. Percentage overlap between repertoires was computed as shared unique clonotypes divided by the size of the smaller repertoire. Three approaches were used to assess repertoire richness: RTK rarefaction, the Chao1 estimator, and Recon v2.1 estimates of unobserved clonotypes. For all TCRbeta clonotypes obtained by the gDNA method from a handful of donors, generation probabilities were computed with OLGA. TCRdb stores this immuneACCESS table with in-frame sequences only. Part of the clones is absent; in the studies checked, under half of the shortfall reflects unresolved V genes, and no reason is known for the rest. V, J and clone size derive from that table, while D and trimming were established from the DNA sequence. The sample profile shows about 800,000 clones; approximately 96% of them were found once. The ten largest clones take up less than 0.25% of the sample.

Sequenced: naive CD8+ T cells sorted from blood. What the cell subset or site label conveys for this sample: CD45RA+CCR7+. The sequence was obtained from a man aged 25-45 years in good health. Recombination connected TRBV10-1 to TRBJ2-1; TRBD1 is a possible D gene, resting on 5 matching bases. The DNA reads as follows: TGCGCCAGCAGTGAGTCGGCAGGGTACAATGAGCAGTTCTTC. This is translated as CASSESAGYNEQFF.